This entry features one T cell receptor beta chain sequence. The CDR3 extends over 14 amino acids. CDR1 is SGHVS and CDR2 is FQNEAQ in the germline V gene. The V end lost 5 bases, the J end lost 2 bases, and 10 bases lay between the germline ends. The data originate from a study of blood T cell repertoires in COVID-19. Seattle patients were enrolled during active infection and followed longitudinally. Assay: immunoSEQ multiplex PCR; the TCRdb copy retains only in-frame clones and omits some. The data show about 170,000 clones, approximately 86% seen once. The V call is TRBV7-8, the J call TRBJ1-5, with TRBD1 as a possible D gene (6 bases). The sequencing sample was made of peripheral blood. The sequence was obtained from a middle-aged woman with COVID-19, enrolled during active disease. Here the CDR3 DNA reads TGTGCCAGCAGCGACAACAGGGGCAATCAGCCCCAGCATTTT. Translating it yields CASSDNRGNQPQHF. The complete variable domain, with remaining parts taken from reference TRBV7-8 and TRBJ1-5, reads GAGVSQSPRYKVAKRGQDVALRCDPISGHVSLFWYQQALGQGPEFLTYFQNEAQLDKSGLPSDRFFAERPEGSVSTLKIQRTQQEDSAVYLCASSDNRGNQPQHFGDGTRLSIL.